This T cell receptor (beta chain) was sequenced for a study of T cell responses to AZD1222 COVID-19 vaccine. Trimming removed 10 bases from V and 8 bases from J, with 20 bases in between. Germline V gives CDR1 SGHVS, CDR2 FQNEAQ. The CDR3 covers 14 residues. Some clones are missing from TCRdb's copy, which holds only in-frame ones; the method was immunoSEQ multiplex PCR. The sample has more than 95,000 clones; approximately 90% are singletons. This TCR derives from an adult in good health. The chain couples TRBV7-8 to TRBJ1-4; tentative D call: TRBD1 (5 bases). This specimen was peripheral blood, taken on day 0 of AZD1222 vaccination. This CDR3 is CATDPLGPGEKLFF. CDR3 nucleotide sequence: TGTGCCACCGATCCTCTGGGGCCCGGCGAAAAACTGTTTTTT.